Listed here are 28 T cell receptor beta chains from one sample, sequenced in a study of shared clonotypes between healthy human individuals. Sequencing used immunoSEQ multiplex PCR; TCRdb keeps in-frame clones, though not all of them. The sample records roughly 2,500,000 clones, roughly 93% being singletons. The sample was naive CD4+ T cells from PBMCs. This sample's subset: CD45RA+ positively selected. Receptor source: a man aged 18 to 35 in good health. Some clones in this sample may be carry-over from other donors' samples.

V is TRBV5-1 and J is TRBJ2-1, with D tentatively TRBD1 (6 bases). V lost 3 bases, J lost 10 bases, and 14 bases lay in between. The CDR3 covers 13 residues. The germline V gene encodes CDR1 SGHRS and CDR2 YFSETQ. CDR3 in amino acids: CASSSGRGREQFF. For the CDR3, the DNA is TGCGCCAGCAGCTCGGGCAGGGGACGGGAGCAGTTCTTC. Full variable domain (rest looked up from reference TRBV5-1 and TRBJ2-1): KAGVTQTPRYLIKTRGQQVTLSCSPISGHRSVSWYQQTPGQGLQFLFEYFSETQRNKGNFPGRFSGRQFSNSRSEMNVSTLELGDSALYLCASSSGRGREQFFGPGTRLTVL.

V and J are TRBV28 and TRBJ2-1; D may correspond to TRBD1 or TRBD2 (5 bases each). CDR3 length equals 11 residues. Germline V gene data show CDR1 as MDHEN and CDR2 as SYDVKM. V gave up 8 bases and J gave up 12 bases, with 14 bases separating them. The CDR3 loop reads CASVSRGLQFF. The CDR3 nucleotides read TGTGCCAGCGTATCCCGGGGCTTGCAGTTCTTC.

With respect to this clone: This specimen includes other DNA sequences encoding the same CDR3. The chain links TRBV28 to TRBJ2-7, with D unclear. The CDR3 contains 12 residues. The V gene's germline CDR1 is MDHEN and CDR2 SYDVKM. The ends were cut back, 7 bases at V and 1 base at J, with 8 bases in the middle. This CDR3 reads CASKGRSYEQYF. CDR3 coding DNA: TGTGCCAGCAAAGGCCGATCCTACGAGCAGTACTTC.

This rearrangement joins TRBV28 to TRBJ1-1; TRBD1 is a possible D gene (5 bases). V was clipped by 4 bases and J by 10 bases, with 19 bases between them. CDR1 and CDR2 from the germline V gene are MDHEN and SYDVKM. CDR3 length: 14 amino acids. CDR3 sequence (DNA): TGTGCCAGCAGTTCAGGCCTGGGACGGTTAAGAGCTTTCTTT. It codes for CASSSGLGRLRAFF.

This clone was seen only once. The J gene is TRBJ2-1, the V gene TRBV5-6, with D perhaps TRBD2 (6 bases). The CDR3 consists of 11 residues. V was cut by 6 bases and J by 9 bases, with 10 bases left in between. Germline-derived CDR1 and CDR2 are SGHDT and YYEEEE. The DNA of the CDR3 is TGTGCCAGCATTCCGGAGGGTGAGCAGTTCTTC. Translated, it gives CASIPEGEQFF. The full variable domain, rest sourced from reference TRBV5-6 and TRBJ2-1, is DAGVTQSPTHLIKTRGQQVTLRCSPKSGHDTVSWYQQALGQGPQFIFQYYEEEERQRGNFPDRFSGHQFPNYSSELNVNALLLGDSALYLCASIPEGEQFFGPGTRLTVL.

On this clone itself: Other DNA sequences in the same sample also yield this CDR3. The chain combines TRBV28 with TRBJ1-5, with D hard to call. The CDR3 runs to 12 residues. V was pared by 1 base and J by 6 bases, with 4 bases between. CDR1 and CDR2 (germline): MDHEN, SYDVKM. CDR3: CASSLSGQPQHF. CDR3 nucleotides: TGTGCCAGCAGTTTATCGGGTCAGCCCCAGCATTTT. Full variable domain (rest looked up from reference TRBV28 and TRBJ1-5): DVKVTQSSRYLVKRTGEKVFLECVQDMDHENMFWYRQDPGLGLRLIYFSYDVKMKEKGDIPEGYSVSREKKERFSLILESASTNQTSMYLCASSLSGQPQHFGDGTRLSIL.

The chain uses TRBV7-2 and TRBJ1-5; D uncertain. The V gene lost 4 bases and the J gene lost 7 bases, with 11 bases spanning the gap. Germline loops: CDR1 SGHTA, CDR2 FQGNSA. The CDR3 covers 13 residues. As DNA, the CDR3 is TGTGCCAGCAGCTCTCGGGCGGGACAGCCCCAGCATTTT. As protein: CASSSRAGQPQHF.

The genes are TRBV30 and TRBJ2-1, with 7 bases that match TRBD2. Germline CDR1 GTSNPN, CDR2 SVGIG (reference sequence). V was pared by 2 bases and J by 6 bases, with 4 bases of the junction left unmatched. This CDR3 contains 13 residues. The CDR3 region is CAWSRGTTNEQFF. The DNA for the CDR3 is TGTGCCTGGAGTCGAGGGACTACCAATGAGCAGTTCTTC.

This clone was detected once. The DNA of the CDR3 is TGCGCCAGCAGCTTAGGACAGGGGATACACAATGAGCAGTTCTTC. It translates to CASSLGQGIHNEQFF. V gene TRBV5-1 combines with J gene TRBJ2-1; the match to TRBD1 covers 9 bases. With V trimmed by 2 bases and J by 5 bases, 5 bases remained unmatched. This CDR3 is 15 amino acids long. Germline loops: CDR1 SGHRS, CDR2 YFSETQ.

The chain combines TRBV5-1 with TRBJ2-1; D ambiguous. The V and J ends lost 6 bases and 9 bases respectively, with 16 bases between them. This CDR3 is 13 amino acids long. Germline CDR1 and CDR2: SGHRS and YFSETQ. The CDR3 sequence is CASTPLVTGEQFF. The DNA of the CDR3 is TGCGCCAGCACCCCCCTGGTTACCGGTGAGCAGTTCTTC.

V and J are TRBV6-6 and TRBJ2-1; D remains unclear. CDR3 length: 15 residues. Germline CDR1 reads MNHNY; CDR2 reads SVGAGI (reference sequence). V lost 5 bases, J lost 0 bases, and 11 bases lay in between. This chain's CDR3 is CASSTSPSSYNEQFF. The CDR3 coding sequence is TGTGCCAGCAGTACCTCCCCCAGCTCCTACAATGAGCAGTTCTTC.

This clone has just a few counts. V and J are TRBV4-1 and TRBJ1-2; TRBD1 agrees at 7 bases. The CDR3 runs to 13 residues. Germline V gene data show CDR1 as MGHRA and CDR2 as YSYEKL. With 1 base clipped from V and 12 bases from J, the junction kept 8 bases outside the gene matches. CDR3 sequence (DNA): TGCGCCAGCAGCCAAGCTCGGGGGACAGCCGACACCTTC. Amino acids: CASSQARGTADTF.

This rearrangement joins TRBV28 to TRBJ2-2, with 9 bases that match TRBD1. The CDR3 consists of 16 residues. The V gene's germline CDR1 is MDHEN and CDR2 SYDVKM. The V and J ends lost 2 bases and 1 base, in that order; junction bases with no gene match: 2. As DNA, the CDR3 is TGTGCCAGCAGTTTAATGGGACAGGGGAACACCGGGGAGCTGTTTTTT. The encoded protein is CASSLMGQGNTGELFF.

CDR3 DNA: TGCAGCGTTGTGGGATTAGTCACCGGGGAGCTGTTTTTT. Translating gives CSVVGLVTGELFF. V gene TRBV29-1 combines with J gene TRBJ2-2; D ambiguous. Trimming left V 4 bases short and J 4 bases short, with 10 bases between. The CDR3 totals 13 residues. From germline, CDR1 is SQVTM and CDR2 ANQGSEA.

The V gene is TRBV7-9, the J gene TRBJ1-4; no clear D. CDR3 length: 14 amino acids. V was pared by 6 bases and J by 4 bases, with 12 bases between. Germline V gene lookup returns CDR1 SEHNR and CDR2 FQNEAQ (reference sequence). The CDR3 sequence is CASRPLPVNEKLFF. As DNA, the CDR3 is TGTGCCAGCAGACCTCTTCCAGTTAATGAAAAACTGTTTTTT.

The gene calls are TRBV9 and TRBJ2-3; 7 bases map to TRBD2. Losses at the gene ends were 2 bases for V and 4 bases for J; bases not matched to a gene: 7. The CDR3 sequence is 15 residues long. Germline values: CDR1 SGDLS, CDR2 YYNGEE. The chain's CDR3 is CASSVEAAGADTQYF. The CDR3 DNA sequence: TGTGCCAGCAGCGTTGAAGCGGCGGGGGCAGATACGCAGTATTTT.

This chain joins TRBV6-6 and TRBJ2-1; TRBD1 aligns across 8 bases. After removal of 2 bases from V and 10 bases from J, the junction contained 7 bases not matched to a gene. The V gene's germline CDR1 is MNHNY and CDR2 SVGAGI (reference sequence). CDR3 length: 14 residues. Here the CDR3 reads CASSYPGQGGEQFF. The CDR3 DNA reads TGTGCCAGCAGTTACCCCGGACAGGGAGGAGAGCAGTTCTTC.

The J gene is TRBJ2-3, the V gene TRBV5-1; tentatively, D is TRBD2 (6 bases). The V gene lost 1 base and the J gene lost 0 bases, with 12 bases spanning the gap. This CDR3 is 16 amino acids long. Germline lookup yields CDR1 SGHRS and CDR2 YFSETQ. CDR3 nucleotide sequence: TGCGCCAGCAGCTTGTTGGAGGGCTTTAGCACAGATACGCAGTATTTT. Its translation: CASSLLEGFSTDTQYF.

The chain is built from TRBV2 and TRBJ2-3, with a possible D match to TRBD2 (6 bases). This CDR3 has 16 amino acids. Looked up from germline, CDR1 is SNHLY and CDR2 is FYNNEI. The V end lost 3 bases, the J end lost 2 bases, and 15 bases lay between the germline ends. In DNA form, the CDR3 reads TGTGCCAGCAGTGATCCGGCTAGCGCGGACACAGATACGCAGTATTTT. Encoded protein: CASSDPASADTDTQYF.

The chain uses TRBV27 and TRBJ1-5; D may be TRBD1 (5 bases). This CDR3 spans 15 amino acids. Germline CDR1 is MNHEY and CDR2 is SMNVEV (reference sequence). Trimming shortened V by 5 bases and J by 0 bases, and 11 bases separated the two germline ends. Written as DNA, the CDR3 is TGTGCCAGCAGTGCCTCGGGGGTTAGCAATCAGCCCCAGCATTTT. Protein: CASSASGVSNQPQHF.

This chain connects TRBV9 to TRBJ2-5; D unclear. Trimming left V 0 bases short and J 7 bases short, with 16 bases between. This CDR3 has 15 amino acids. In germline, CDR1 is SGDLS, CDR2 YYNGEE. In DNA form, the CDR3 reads TGTGCCAGCAGCGTAGAGGGTTTCCCCGCAGGGACCCAGTACTTC. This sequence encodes CASSVEGFPAGTQYF.

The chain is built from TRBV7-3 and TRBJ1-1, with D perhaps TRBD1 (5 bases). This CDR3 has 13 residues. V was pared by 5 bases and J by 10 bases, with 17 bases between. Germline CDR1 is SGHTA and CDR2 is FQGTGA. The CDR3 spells CASSTGTLRGAFF. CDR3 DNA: TGTGCCAGCAGCACCGGGACGTTAAGGGGAGCTTTCTTT.

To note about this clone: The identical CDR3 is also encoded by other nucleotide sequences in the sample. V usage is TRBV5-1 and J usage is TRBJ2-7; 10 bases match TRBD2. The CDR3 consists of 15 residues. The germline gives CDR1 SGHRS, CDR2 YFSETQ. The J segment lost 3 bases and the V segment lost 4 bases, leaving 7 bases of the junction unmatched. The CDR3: CASSPGLADDYEQYF. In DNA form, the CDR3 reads TGCGCCAGCAGCCCAGGACTAGCGGACGACTACGAGCAGTACTTC.

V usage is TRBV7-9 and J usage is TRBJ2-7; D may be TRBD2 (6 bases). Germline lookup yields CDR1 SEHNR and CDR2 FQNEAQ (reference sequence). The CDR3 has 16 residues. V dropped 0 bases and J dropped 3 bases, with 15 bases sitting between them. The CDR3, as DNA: TGTGCCAGCAGCTTAGCGCACGGGGGAATTCGCTACGAGCAGTACTTC. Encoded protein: CASSLAHGGIRYEQYF.

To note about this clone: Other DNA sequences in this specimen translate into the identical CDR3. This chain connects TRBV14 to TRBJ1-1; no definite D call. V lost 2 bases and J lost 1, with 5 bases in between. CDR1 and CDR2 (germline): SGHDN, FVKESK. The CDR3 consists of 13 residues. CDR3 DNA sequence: TGTGCCAGCAGCCAACTCAGGAACACTGAAGCTTTCTTT. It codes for CASSQLRNTEAFF.

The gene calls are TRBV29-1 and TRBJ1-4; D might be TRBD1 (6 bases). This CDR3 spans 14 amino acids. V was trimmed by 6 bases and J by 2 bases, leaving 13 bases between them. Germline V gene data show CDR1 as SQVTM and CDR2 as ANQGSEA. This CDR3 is CSVGGRLTNEKLFF. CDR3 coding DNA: TGCAGCGTCGGGGGGCGCCTCACTAATGAAAAACTGTTTTTT.

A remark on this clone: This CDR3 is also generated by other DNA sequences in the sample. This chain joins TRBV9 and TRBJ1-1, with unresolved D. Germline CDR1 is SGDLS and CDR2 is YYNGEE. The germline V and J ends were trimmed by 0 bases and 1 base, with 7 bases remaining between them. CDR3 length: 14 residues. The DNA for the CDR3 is TGTGCCAGCAGCGTAGTTGGGCAGAACACTGAAGCTTTCTTT. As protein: CASSVVGQNTEAFF.

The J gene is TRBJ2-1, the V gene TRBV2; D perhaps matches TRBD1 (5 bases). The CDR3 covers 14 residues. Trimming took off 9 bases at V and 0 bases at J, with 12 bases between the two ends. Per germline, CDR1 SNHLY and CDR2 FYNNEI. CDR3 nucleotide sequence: TGTGCCAGTACACAGGTACTCTCCTACAATGAGCAGTTCTTC. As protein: CASTQVLSYNEQFF.